One TCR beta chain is described in this entry. The CDR3 has 15 amino acids. V dropped 4 bases and J dropped 3 bases, with 15 bases sitting between them. In germline, CDR1 is MDHEN, CDR2 SYDVKM. This sample is drawn from a study of blood T cell repertoires in COVID-19. Study-wide context: Italy, Spain and the United States were the sources of the convalescent and acute COVID-19 samples.

Authors' processing steps: Reference gene primers were amplified, and this amplification served to estimate nucleated cell counts. Generated by immunoSEQ multiplex PCR, the TCRdb table keeps only in-frame clones and is missing some. V, J and clone size reflect that table, while D and trimming were determined from the DNA. The data show 55,000 to 75,000 clones, 70% to 90% seen once. This TCR derives from a man over 45 with active COVID-19. The sequenced material came from peripheral blood. This chain joins TRBV28 and TRBJ1-1, with D possibly matching TRBD1 (6 bases). CDR3 in DNA: TGTGCCAGCAGTTCACCCAGGGGCTGGGACACTGAAGCTTTCTTT. This encodes CASSSPRGWDTEAFF.